The T cell receptor beta chain described here comes from a study of regulatory T cells in long-lasting Graves disease. V shed 8 bases and J 6 bases; nucleotides not matched to a gene: 3. CDR3 length equals 13 residues. Regarding time point: newly diagnosed GD, antithyroid drugs for less than 3 months. The TCR library used RNA extracted from PBMCs. As a group, patients came from one endocrinology department in Xi'an, China. Construction of TCR beta libraries relied on iRepertoire HTBI primers and on Arm-PCR targeting CDR3 regions. TCRdb independently ran MiXCR on the multiplex PCR reads; one entry per CDR3 protein. This table has 400,000 to 500,000 distinct CDR3 sequences, over 15% appearing once. In its sample, this clonotype was seen a few times. This sample also appeared in a second study, on T cells in Graves' hyperthyroidism and ophthalmopathy. That source adds: When the TCR CDR3 underwent first-round RT-PCR, the HTBI primer set was used.

V is TRBV12-3 or TRBV12-4 and J is TRBJ2-7; TRBD2 agrees at 14 bases. Material: peripheral blood mononuclear cells (PBMCs), obtained at new diagnosis, from a patient treated with antithyroid drugs. This receptor was taken from a woman in her thirties with Graves disease. The CDR3 is CASRGLAGAEQYF. CDR3 coding DNA: TGTGCCAGCCGGGGACTAGCGGGAGCCGAGCAGTACTTC.